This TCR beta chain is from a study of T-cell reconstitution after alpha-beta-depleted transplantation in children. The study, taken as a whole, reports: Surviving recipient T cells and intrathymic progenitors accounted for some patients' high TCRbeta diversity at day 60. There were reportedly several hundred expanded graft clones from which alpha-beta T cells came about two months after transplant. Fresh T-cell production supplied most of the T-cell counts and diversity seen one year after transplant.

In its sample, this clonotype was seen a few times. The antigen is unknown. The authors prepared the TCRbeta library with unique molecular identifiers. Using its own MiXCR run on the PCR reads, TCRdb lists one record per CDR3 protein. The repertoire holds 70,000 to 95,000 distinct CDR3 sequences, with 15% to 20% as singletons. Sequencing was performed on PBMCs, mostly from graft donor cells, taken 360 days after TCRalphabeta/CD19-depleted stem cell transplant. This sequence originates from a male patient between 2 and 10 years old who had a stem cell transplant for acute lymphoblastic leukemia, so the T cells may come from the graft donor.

In DNA, the CDR3 is TGTGCCAGCAGTTCAGCGGGACCCGGGGAGCTGTTTTTT. Encoded protein: CASSSAGPGELFF. J is TRBJ2-2 and V is TRBV12-3 or TRBV12-4, with 7 bases lining up with TRBD2. J gave up 6 bases and V 4 bases, and 2 bases lay outside the gene matches. This CDR3 has 13 amino acids.